The 17 T cell receptor beta chains in this list originate from one sample, sequenced in a study of blood T cell repertoires in COVID-19 (dated by TCRdb to the early 2020s). Library preparation employed the immunoSEQ multiplex PCR assay. Sourced from immuneACCESS, this table was stored by TCRdb with only in-frame sequences that have V and J called. A share of the clones is absent; for the studies checked, an unresolved V gene accounts for under half, and the remainder has no known explanation. In this sample the table shows around 310,000 clones, 80% to 95% of which occur a single time. The biggest ten clones account for more than 6% of the sample. The sample taken for sequencing was peripheral blood. All receptors derive from a woman in her thirties with COVID-19, enrolled during active disease.

This chain links TRBV7-9 with TRBJ1-5; 7 nucleotides match TRBD1. V gave up 5 bases and J gave up 7 bases; unmatched junction bases: 8. CDR3 length equals 14 residues. Germline loops: CDR1 SEHNR, CDR2 FQNEAQ (reference sequence). The CDR3 nucleotides read TGTGCCAGCAGCGCGCTGGGACAGTTCCAGCCCCAGCATTTT. It yields the protein CASSALGQFQPQHF.

This clone was picked up one time. This chain links TRBV3-1 (or the pseudogene TRBV3-2) with TRBJ2-1, with D maybe TRBD2 (6 bases). The V end lost 0 bases, the J end lost 15 bases, and 12 bases lay between the germline ends. CDR1 and CDR2 (germline): LGHDT, YNNKEL (reference sequence). This CDR3 region has 12 residues. CDR3 protein: CASSQDWLATFF. CDR3 sequence (DNA): TGTGCCAGCAGCCAAGATTGGCTAGCGACGTTCTTC.

This clone was seen a handful of times. CDR3 protein: CASSLVAPDRPSYEQYF. CDR3 nucleotides: TGTGCCAGCAGTTTGGTCGCGCCAGACAGGCCCTCTTACGAGCAGTACTTC. The chain links TRBV28 to TRBJ2-7; a weak D match, TRBD1 (6 bases). Trimming pared 3 bases from V and 4 bases from J, leaving 22 bases between. Germline lookup yields CDR1 MDHEN and CDR2 SYDVKM. The CDR3 covers 17 residues. Filled out from reference TRBV28 and TRBJ2-7, the complete variable domain reads DVKVTQSSRYLVKRTGEKVFLECVQDMDHENMFWYRQDPGLGLRLIYFSYDVKMKEKGDIPEGYSVSREKKERFSLILESASTNQTSMYLCASSLVAPDRPSYEQYFGPGTRLTVT.

The chain couples TRBV30 to TRBJ2-1, with D tentatively TRBD2 (6 bases). V lost 8 bases and J 12 bases, leaving 14 bases between the germline ends. CDR1 GTSNPN and CDR2 SVGIG come from the germline V gene (reference sequence). The CDR3 is 10 amino acids. The CDR3 loop is CAGGGASQFF. In DNA, the CDR3 is TGTGCCGGAGGCGGGGCCTCGCAGTTCTTC.

Here the CDR3 DNA reads TGTGCCAGTACTAGCGGGAGCACAGATACGCAGTATTTT. Residues: CASTSGSTDTQYF. The gene calls are TRBV19 and TRBJ2-3; 8 bases are a match to TRBD2. CDR1 and CDR2 (germline): LNHDA, SQIVND (reference sequence). This CDR3 comprises 13 residues. Trimming removed 7 bases from V and 0 bases from J; junction bases left unmatched: 0. Full variable domain (outside the CDR3, taken from reference TRBV19 and TRBJ2-3): DGGITQSPKYLFRKEGQNVTLSCEQNLNHDAMYWYRQDPGQGLRLIYYSQIVNDFQKGDIAEGYSVSREKKESFPLTVTSAQKNPTAFYLCASTSGSTDTQYFGPGTRLTVL.

This chain links TRBV28 with TRBJ2-7, with 9 bases matching TRBD2. Germline CDR1 and CDR2: MDHEN and SYDVKM. With 6 bases clipped from V and 6 bases from J, the junction kept 9 bases outside the gene matches. CDR3 size: 14 residues. This chain's CDR3 is CASRQLAGQPEQYF. The CDR3 DNA reads TGTGCCAGCAGGCAACTAGCGGGCCAGCCCGAGCAGTACTTC.

V is TRBV28 and J is TRBJ1-5, with D hard to call. Germline CDR1 MDHEN, CDR2 SYDVKM. Trimming left V 6 bases short and J 6 bases short, with 12 bases between. The CDR3 covers 13 residues. The CDR3 is CASSPSGFQPQHF. The CDR3 nucleotides read TGTGCCAGCAGCCCGTCGGGGTTTCAGCCCCAGCATTTT.

The chain carries TRBV19 and TRBJ2-7; perhaps TRBD1 as D (6 bases). Germline CDR1 LNHDA, CDR2 SQIVND (reference sequence). V shed 2 bases and J shed 0 bases, with 20 bases lying between them. CDR3 length equals 18 residues. The CDR3: CASSIRETGIGSSYEQYF. CDR3 in DNA: TGTGCCAGTAGTATAAGGGAAACAGGGATTGGGAGCTCCTACGAGCAGTACTTC.

The chain combines TRBV6-2 or TRBV6-3 with TRBJ2-2, with 7 bases aligning to TRBD2. Trimming removed 6 bases from V and 4 bases from J; junction bases left unmatched: 8. In germline, CDR1 is MNHEY, CDR2 SVGEGT. The CDR3 loop spans 15 amino acids. In DNA, the CDR3 is TGTGCCAGCAGCCGGGGGTCGGGAGGCACCGGGGAGCTGTTTTTT. Its translation is CASSRGSGGTGELFF.

This sequence joins TRBV30 and TRBJ1-2; TRBD1 is a possible D gene (5 bases). V gave up 0 bases and J gave up 6 bases, with 8 bases separating them. Germline V gene sequence: CDR1 GTSNPN, CDR2 SVGIG (reference sequence). The CDR3 runs to 12 residues. The DNA of the CDR3 is TGTGCCTGGAGTGTAAGGGGTGATGGCTACACCTTC. It is translated as CAWSVRGDGYTF.

The CDR3 protein is CASSPVLTDTQYF. The CDR3 nucleotides read TGTGCCAGCAGCCCGGTTCTTACAGATACGCAGTATTTT. This chain joins TRBV4-2 and TRBJ2-3; D gene uncertain. The germline V gene has CDR1 LGHNA and CDR2 YNFKEQ. The V gene lost 4 bases and the J gene lost 3 bases, with 8 bases spanning the gap. The CDR3 is 13 residues long.

The chain employs TRBV25-1 and TRBJ1-5, with D possibly being TRBD1 (5 bases). Trimming took 4 bases from V and 7 from J, leaving 14 bases between them. The CDR3 runs 14 residues. Germline CDR1 reads MGHDK; CDR2 reads SYGVNS. CDR3 residues: CASSATGGVQPQHF. CDR3 bases: TGTGCCAGCAGTGCCACAGGCGGGGTGCAGCCCCAGCATTTT. The whole variable domain, remainder taken from reference TRBV25-1 and TRBJ1-5, is EADIYQTPRYLVIGTGKKITLECSQTMGHDKMYWYQQDPGMELHLIHYSYGVNSTEKGDLSSESTVSRIRTEHFPLTLESARPSHTSQYLCASSATGGVQPQHFGDGTRLSIL.

The rearrangement links TRBV10-2 to TRBJ1-3; the match to TRBD1 covers 8 bases. CDR1 is WSHSY, CDR2 SAAADI, per germline. The V gene end was trimmed by 3 bases and the J gene end by 0 bases; junction bases not matched to a gene: 10. The CDR3 runs to 18 residues. As DNA, the CDR3 is TGCGCCAGCAGTGATGGTGGGACAGGAATCGCCTCTGGAAACACCATATATTTT. Protein: CASSDGGTGIASGNTIYF.

This chain joins TRBV2 and TRBJ1-5, with 10 bases that match TRBD1. Per germline, CDR1 SNHLY and CDR2 FYNNEI. V trimming: 6 bases; J trimming: 3 bases; junction bases outside the gene matches: 5. The CDR3 contains 15 residues. CDR3 in amino acids: CASRRGTGDNQPQHF. In DNA form, the CDR3 reads TGTGCCAGCAGGAGGGGGACAGGGGACAATCAGCCCCAGCATTTT. Based on the CDR3 plus reference TRBV2 and TRBJ1-5, the full variable domain is EPEVTQTPSHQVTQMGQEVILRCVPISNHLYFYWYRQILGQKVEFLVSFYNNEISEKSEIFDDQFSVERPDGSNFTLKIRSTKLEDSAMYFCASRRGTGDNQPQHFGDGTRLSIL.

This chain uses TRBV4-2 with TRBJ1-4, with 12 bases matching TRBD1. This CDR3 has 16 residues. Trimming at V came to 0 bases and at J to 7 bases, leaving 3 bases not matched to a gene. Germline CDR1 and CDR2: LGHNA and YNFKEQ. The CDR3 sequence is CASSQEKGQGAEKLFF. CDR3 in DNA: TGTGCCAGCAGCCAAGAAAAGGGACAGGGGGCTGAAAAACTGTTTTTT.

The count of this clone is one. This chain connects TRBV2 to TRBJ2-3, with TRBD2 as a possible D gene (5 bases). CDR1 is SNHLY and CDR2 is FYNNEI in the germline V gene. The CDR3 length is 12 residues. Trimming took 6 bases from V and 5 from J, leaving 9 bases between them. CDR3 in amino acids: CASRREGDTQYF. CDR3 sequence (DNA): TGTGCCAGCAGGAGAGAGGGAGATACGCAGTATTTT.

The chain combines TRBV5-4 with TRBJ2-3; TRBD2 matches at 13 bases. After removal of 4 bases from V and 3 bases from J, the junction contained 2 bases not matched to a gene. The CDR3 spans 15 residues. Germline V gives CDR1 SGHNT, CDR2 YYREEE (reference sequence). CDR3 in DNA: TGTGCCAGCAGCGAGGGACTAGCGGGAACAGATACGCAGTATTTT. Its protein is CASSEGLAGTDTQYF.